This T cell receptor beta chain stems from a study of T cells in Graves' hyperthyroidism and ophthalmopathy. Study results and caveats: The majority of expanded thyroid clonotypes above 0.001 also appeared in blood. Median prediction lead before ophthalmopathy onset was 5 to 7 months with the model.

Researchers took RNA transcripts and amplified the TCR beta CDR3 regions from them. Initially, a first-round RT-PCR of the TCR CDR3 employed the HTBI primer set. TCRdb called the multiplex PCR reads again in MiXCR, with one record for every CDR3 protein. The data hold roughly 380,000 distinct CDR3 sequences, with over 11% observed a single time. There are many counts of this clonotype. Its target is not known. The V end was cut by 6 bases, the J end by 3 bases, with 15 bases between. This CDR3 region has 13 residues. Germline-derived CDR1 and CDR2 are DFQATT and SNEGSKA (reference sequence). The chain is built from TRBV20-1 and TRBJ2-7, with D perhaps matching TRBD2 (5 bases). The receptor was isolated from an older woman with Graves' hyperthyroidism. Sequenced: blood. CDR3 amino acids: CSAGGSSGYEQYF. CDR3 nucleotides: TGCAGTGCCGGTGGATCCAGCGGCTACGAGCAGTACTTC.